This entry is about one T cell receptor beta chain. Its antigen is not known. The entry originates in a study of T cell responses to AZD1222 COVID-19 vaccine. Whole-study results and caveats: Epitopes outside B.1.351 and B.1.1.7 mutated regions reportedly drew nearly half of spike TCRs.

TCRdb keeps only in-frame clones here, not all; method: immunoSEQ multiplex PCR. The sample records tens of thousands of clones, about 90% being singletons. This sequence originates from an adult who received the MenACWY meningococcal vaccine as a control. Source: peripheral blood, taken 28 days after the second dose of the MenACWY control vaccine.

This CDR3 is CASSYDTSGNTIYF. The CDR3 DNA is TGTGCCAGCAGTTACGACACCTCTGGAAACACCATATATTTT. J is TRBJ1-3 and V is TRBV6-5; D gene uncertain. The CDR3 is made up of 14 amino acids. Trimming shortened V by 2 bases and J by 0 bases, and 5 bases separated the two germline ends. From germline, CDR1 is MNHEY and CDR2 SVGAGI.